This T cell receptor beta chain originates from a study of blood T cell repertoires in COVID-19. In the authors' workflow: Using reference gene primer amplification, nucleated cell counts were estimated. Assay: immunoSEQ multiplex PCR; the TCRdb copy retains only in-frame clones and omits some. Clone size and V and J calls were adopted from that table, with D and trimming inferred from the DNA. Of under 95,000 clones in the sample, about 70% were seen once. Germline V gives CDR1 LNHDA, CDR2 SQIVND (reference sequence). V lost 6 bases and J 1 base, leaving 12 bases between the germline ends. There are 14 residues in the CDR3.

Sequenced input: peripheral blood. This receptor was identified in a man in his fifties or sixties with active or convalescent COVID-19. The chain links TRBV19 to TRBJ1-1; D possibly corresponds to TRBD1 (6 bases). CDR3 nucleotide sequence: TGTGCCAGTAGGCAGCGGACAGCGAACACTGAAGCTTTCTTT. Protein: CASRQRTANTEAFF.